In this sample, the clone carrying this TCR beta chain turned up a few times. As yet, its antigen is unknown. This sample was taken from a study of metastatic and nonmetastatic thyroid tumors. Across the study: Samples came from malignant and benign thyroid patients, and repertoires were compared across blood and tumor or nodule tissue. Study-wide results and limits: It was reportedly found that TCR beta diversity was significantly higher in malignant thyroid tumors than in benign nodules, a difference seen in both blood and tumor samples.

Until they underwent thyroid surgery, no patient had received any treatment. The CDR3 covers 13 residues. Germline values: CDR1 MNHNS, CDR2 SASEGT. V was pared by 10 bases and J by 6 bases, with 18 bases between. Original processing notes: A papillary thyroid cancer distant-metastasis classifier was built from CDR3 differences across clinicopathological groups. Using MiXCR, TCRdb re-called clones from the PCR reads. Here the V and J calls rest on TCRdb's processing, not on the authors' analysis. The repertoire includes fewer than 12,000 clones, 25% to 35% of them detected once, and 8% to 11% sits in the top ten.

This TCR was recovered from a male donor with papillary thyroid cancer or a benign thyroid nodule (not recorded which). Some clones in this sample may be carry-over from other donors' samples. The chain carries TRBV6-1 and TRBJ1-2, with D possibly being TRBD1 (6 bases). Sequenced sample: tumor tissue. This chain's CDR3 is CATAQRGLDGYTF. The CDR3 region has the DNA TGTGCCACCGCTCAGCGGGGGCTGGATGGCTACACCTTC.